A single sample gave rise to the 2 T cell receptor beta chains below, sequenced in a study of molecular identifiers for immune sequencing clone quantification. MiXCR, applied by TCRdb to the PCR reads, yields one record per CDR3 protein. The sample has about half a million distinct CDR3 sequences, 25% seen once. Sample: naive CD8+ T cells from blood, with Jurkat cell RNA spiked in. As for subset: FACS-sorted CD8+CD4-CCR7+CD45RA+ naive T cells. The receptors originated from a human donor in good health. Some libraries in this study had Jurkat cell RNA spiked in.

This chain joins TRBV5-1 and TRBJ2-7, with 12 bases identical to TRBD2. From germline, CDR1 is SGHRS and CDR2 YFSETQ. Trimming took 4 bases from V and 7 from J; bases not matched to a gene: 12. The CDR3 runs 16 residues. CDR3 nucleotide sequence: TGCGCCAGCAGCCTCAAATTACTAGCGGGGGGCTTAGAGCAGTACTTC. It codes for CASSLKLLAGGLEQYF.

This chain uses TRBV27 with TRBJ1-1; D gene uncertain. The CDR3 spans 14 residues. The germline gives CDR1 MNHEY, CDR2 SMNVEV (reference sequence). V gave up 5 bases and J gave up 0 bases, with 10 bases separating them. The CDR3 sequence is CASSQLTLNTEAFF. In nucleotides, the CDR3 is TGTGCCAGCAGTCAACTAACCCTGAACACTGAAGCTTTCTTT.